One sample yielded the 25 T cell receptor beta chains listed below, sequenced in a study of blood T cell repertoires in COVID-19. Generated by immunoSEQ multiplex PCR, the TCRdb table keeps only in-frame clones and is missing some. Among 250,000 to 350,000 clones listed, 70% to 90% were seen once. Material: PBMCs or T cells enriched from blood (not recorded which). The receptors stem from a woman in her 30s who had recovered from COVID-19.

The chain uses TRBV4-2 and TRBJ1-4, with 7 bases matching TRBD1. Trimming at V came to 3 bases and at J to 0 bases, leaving 4 bases not matched to a gene. CDR1 and CDR2 (germline): LGHNA, YNFKEQ. The CDR3 totals 16 residues. The CDR3 region is CASSHDRVATNEKLFF. The CDR3 DNA is TGTGCCAGCAGCCACGACAGGGTTGCAACTAATGAAAAACTGTTTTTT.

The rearrangement joins TRBV27 to TRBJ1-4; 8 bases are shared with TRBD1. Germline CDR1 reads MNHEY; CDR2 reads SMNVEV (reference sequence). This CDR3 contains 15 residues. V was pared by 5 bases and J by 8 bases, with 10 bases of the junction left unmatched. DNA of the CDR3: TGTGCCAGCAGTGCCTCCGGGACAGGATTCGAAAAACTGTTTTTT. As protein: CASSASGTGFEKLFF.

J is TRBJ1-2 and V is TRBV20-1; TRBD1 aligns across 7 bases. Trimming cost V 3 bases and J 8 bases; bases outside gene matches: 6. CDR3 size: 12 residues. Germline V gene lookup returns CDR1 DFQATT and CDR2 SNEGSKA (reference sequence). The DNA for the CDR3 is TGCAGTGCTAGTGACAGGGCGGAAGGCTACACCTTC. As protein: CSASDRAEGYTF.

This clone appeared once. This chain joins TRBV27 and TRBJ1-1; no clear D gene. The CDR3 is made up of 15 amino acids. V was clipped by 1 base and J by 7 bases, with 16 bases between them. Germline V gene sequence: CDR1 MNHEY, CDR2 SMNVEV (reference sequence). The DNA of the CDR3 is TGTGCCAGCAGTTTATTGGCCCCGCGGGCCTATGAAGCTTTCTTT. It yields the protein CASSLLAPRAYEAFF.

The sample holds one count of this clone. DNA of the CDR3: TGTGCCAGCTCCCTCCTCCTAGCGGGGGTCTACAATGAGCAGTTCTTC. The encoded protein is CASSLLLAGVYNEQFF. J is TRBJ2-1 and V is TRBV18; 10 nucleotides align to TRBD2. CDR3 size: 16 residues. CDR1 KGHSH and CDR2 LQKENI come from the germline V gene. With 6 bases clipped from V and 3 bases from J, the junction kept 8 bases outside the gene matches.

This chain uses TRBV5-1 with TRBJ1-6; D not certain. CDR3 length: 15 residues. Trimming took off 2 bases at V and 0 bases at J, with 6 bases between the two ends. Germline CDR1 is SGHRS and CDR2 is YFSETQ. The CDR3 spells CASSLGSSYNSPLHF. The CDR3 DNA reads TGCGCCAGCAGCTTAGGGAGCTCCTATAATTCACCCCTCCACTTT.

This clone was found once. The J gene is TRBJ1-5, the V gene TRBV5-6, with a tentative D call TRBD1 (6 bases). Germline lookup yields CDR1 SGHDT and CDR2 YYEEEE. The CDR3 is made up of 16 amino acids. Deletions cut 1 base from V and 0 bases from J, with 11 bases between. CDR3 sequence (DNA): TGTGCCAGCAGCTTGTGGGCAGGGGATAGCAATCAGCCCCAGCATTTT. This sequence encodes CASSLWAGDSNQPQHF.

This rearrangement joins TRBV4-1 to TRBJ1-4; 10 positions match TRBD1. Germline CDR1 reads MGHRA; CDR2 reads YSYEKL. The CDR3 spans 20 residues. Losses at the gene ends were 5 bases for V and 0 bases for J; bases not matched to a gene: 15. The CDR3 sequence: CASSIRRMTGGNATNEKLFF. CDR3 DNA sequence: TGCGCCAGCAGCATCCGCCGGATGACAGGGGGCAATGCAACTAATGAAAAACTGTTTTTT.

This clone is medium-sized in the sample. The chain uses TRBV28 and TRBJ2-7; D unresolved. Looked up from germline, CDR1 is MDHEN and CDR2 is SYDVKM. The CDR3 runs 14 residues. V lost 1 base, J lost 1 base, and 8 bases lay in between. DNA of the CDR3: TGTGCCAGCAGTTTATTAGTAAGTTCCTACGAGCAGTACTTC. It yields the protein CASSLLVSSYEQYF.

The chain couples TRBV28 to TRBJ2-7; TRBD2 is a possible D gene (5 bases). CDR3 length: 16 residues. V was clipped by 8 bases and J by 2 bases, with 22 bases between them. Germline lookup yields CDR1 MDHEN and CDR2 SYDVKM. Written as DNA, the CDR3 is TGTGCCAGCCCCCCCCCAGGAGGAGTCAGGACCTACGAGCAGTACTTC. Its translation: CASPPPGGVRTYEQYF.

The chain employs TRBV9 and TRBJ1-2, with a possible D match to TRBD1 (5 bases). This CDR3 region has 12 residues. Germline lookup yields CDR1 SGDLS and CDR2 YYNGEE. Trimming left V 0 bases short and J 6 bases short, with 6 bases between. The CDR3 loop is CASSVAGDGYTF. As DNA, the CDR3 is TGTGCCAGCAGCGTAGCGGGGGATGGCTACACCTTC.

This chain uses TRBV28 with TRBJ2-4; D unclear. Germline V gene data show CDR1 as MDHEN and CDR2 as SYDVKM. CDR3 size: 14 residues. V gave up 5 bases and J gave up 0 bases, with 8 bases separating them. The CDR3 reads CASSDRVAKNIQYF. The CDR3 DNA is TGTGCCAGCAGTGACCGGGTAGCCAAAAACATTCAGTACTTC.

The V and J genes are TRBV14 and TRBJ1-5; D gene unclear. V was clipped by 4 bases and J by 6 bases, with 7 bases between them. The CDR3 is 12 amino acids. In germline, CDR1 is SGHDN, CDR2 FVKESK. This chain's CDR3 is CASSLSGQPQHF. The CDR3 DNA reads TGTGCCAGCAGCCTAAGCGGTCAGCCCCAGCATTTT.

The chain links TRBV5-5 to TRBJ2-3; the match to TRBD2 covers 10 bases. J was trimmed by 3 bases and V by 3 bases; bases with no gene match: 13. The germline V gene has CDR1 SGHKS and CDR2 YYEKEE (reference sequence). The CDR3 runs to 18 residues. The CDR3 loop is CASSYRDTGAGGTDTQYF. As DNA, the CDR3 is TGTGCCAGCAGCTACCGGGACACAGGAGCGGGAGGGACAGATACGCAGTATTTT.

V gene TRBV2 combines with J gene TRBJ1-5; D is ambiguous. The V end lost 3 bases, the J end lost 5 bases, and 14 bases lay between the germline ends. The CDR3 is 15 amino acids. Germline values: CDR1 SNHLY, CDR2 FYNNEI. The CDR3 DNA reads TGTGCCAGCAGTGAGTATATCGCCACATATCAGCCCCAGCATTTT. Encoded protein: CASSEYIATYQPQHF. Complete variable domain (other parts from reference TRBV2 and TRBJ1-5): EPEVTQTPSHQVTQMGQEVILRCVPISNHLYFYWYRQILGQKVEFLVSFYNNEISEKSEIFDDQFSVERPDGSNFTLKIRSTKLEDSAMYFCASSEYIATYQPQHFGDGTRLSIL.

For the CDR3, the DNA is TGTGCCAGCAGCCAAGGGGCGGGAGGTCAGCCCCAGCATTTT. Its protein product is CASSQGAGGQPQHF. The genes are TRBV4-2 and TRBJ1-5; D is uncertain. The CDR3 runs 14 residues. V was pared by 1 base and J by 6 bases, with 10 bases between. Germline V lookup: CDR1 LGHNA, CDR2 YNFKEQ.

The V call is TRBV7-8, the J call TRBJ1-5, with 9 positions matching TRBD1. In germline, CDR1 is SGHVS, CDR2 FQNEAQ. This CDR3 contains 16 residues. V was clipped by 5 bases and J by 0 bases; unmatched bases: 5. CDR3 sequence: CASSPGGQGSNQPQHF. The CDR3 bases are TGTGCCAGCAGCCCTGGGGGACAGGGTAGCAATCAGCCCCAGCATTTT.

This chain links TRBV4-1 with TRBJ1-6; D ambiguous. This CDR3 spans 14 amino acids. Germline V gene data show CDR1 as MGHRA and CDR2 as YSYEKL. The V end was cut by 5 bases, the J end by 4 bases, with 9 bases between. The CDR3 coding sequence is TGCGCCAGCAGCGATGCAGGTTATAATTCACCCCTCCACTTT. Protein sequence: CASSDAGYNSPLHF.

This sequence joins TRBV3-1 (or the pseudogene TRBV3-2) and TRBJ2-5; possibly TRBD2 for D (5 bases). CDR1 and CDR2 from the germline V gene are LGHDT and YNNKEL (reference sequence). Trimming shortened V by 3 bases and J by 5 bases, and 16 bases separated the two germline ends. The CDR3 extends over 15 amino acids. CDR3 coding DNA: TGTGCCAGCAGCCACGGGTTGGGCGGAGGCGAGACCCAGTACTTC. Translating gives CASSHGLGGGETQYF.

The chain carries TRBV29-1 and TRBJ2-7, with no clear D. CDR1 is SQVTM, CDR2 ANQGSEA, per germline. Trimming took off 0 bases at V and 0 bases at J, with 9 bases between the two ends. This CDR3 contains 14 residues. The DNA for the CDR3 is TGCAGCGTTGAAGATCGTACGGGCTCCTACGAGCAGTACTTC. Amino acid sequence: CSVEDRTGSYEQYF.

The J gene is TRBJ1-1, the V gene TRBV2; the D is unclear. V was clipped by 4 bases and J by 0 bases, with 6 bases between them. Germline values: CDR1 SNHLY, CDR2 FYNNEI. The CDR3 has 13 residues. The CDR3 DNA reads TGTGCCAGCAGTGGAGGTCTGAACACTGAAGCTTTCTTT. Its protein is CASSGGLNTEAFF. Drawing the rest from reference TRBV2 and TRBJ1-1, the complete variable domain is EPEVTQTPSHQVTQMGQEVILRCVPISNHLYFYWYRQILGQKVEFLVSFYNNEISEKSEIFDDQFSVERPDGSNFTLKIRSTKLEDSAMYFCASSGGLNTEAFFGQGTRLTVV.

This clone was seen just once. The V call is TRBV9, the J call TRBJ2-2, with 10 bases that match TRBD2. This CDR3 comprises 15 residues. Germline lookup yields CDR1 SGDLS and CDR2 YYNGEE. Trimming removed 7 bases from V and 7 bases from J; junction bases left unmatched: 10. The CDR3 here is CASSPLAGVSGELFF. In nucleotides, the CDR3 is TGTGCCAGCTCCCCTCTAGCGGGAGTTAGCGGGGAGCTGTTTTTT.

CDR3 sequence reads: CAISEGTGDNQPQHF. CDR3 DNA: TGTGCCATCAGTGAAGGGACAGGGGATAATCAGCCCCAGCATTTT. The gene calls are TRBV10-3 and TRBJ1-5; 10 bases match TRBD1. Germline CDR1 reads ENHRY; CDR2 reads SYGVKD. V lost 3 bases to trimming and J lost 4 bases; unmatched junction nucleotides: 3. CDR3 length: 15 amino acids.

This clone showed up just once. The chain is built from TRBV5-6 and TRBJ2-5; 9 positions agree with TRBD2. The V and J ends lost 1 base and 5 bases, in that order; junction bases with no gene match: 9. CDR1 and CDR2 (germline): SGHDT, YYEEEE. The CDR3 is 16 residues long. CDR3 in amino acids: CASSLRRLAGWETQYF. Written as DNA, the CDR3 is TGTGCCAGCAGCTTGCGAAGGCTAGCGGGATGGGAGACCCAGTACTTC.

J is TRBJ1-2 and V is TRBV3-1 (or the pseudogene TRBV3-2); weak D call: TRBD1 (6 bases). Trimming pared 3 bases from V and 4 bases from J, leaving 21 bases between. Germline V CDR1 and CDR2: LGHDT, YNNKEL (reference sequence). This CDR3 has 17 amino acids. CDR3 sequence: CASSQTGGLTGIYGYTF. The CDR3 nucleotides read TGTGCCAGCAGCCAGACAGGAGGTTTGACGGGAATCTATGGCTACACCTTC.